Below are 29 T cell receptor beta chains sequenced from a single sample in a study of technical replicates of blood from a handful of donors (TCRdb year 2017). Receptor libraries were prepared by the immunoSEQ multiplex PCR assay. What TCRdb holds here is the immuneACCESS table cut down to in-frame rearrangements. Part of the clones is not present; checked against another copy, under half of the missing clones reflect an unresolved V gene, and the others are unexplained. The sample has some 80,000 clones on record, more than 80% of them singletons. The top ten clonotypes cover 3% to 5% of the sample. Sequenced: PBMCs. The receptors were gathered from a human donor in good health. Some clones in this sample may be carry-over from other donors' samples.

The rearrangement links TRBV5-1 to TRBJ2-1, with 8 positions matching TRBD2. The CDR3 sequence is 15 residues long. From germline, CDR1 is SGHRS and CDR2 YFSETQ. V lost 5 bases, J lost 7 bases, and 11 bases stayed unmatched. Here the CDR3 reads CASSPGGGGLNEQFF. CDR3 nucleotides: TGCGCCAGCAGTCCCGGGGGCGGGGGGTTGAATGAGCAGTTCTTC.

The chain uses TRBV19 and TRBJ1-2, with 7 bases that match TRBD1. Germline lookup yields CDR1 LNHDA and CDR2 SQIVND (reference sequence). The ends lost 3 bases at V and 4 bases at J; junction bases unmatched: 5. The CDR3 covers 14 residues. The DNA of the CDR3 is TGTGCCAGTAGTATCCCGGGACAGCCCTATGGCTACACCTTC. This gives the protein CASSIPGQPYGYTF.

The CDR3 is CASSDLIKSEKLFF. In DNA form, the CDR3 reads TGTGCCAGCAGTGACCTCATTAAAAGCGAAAAACTGTTTTTT. V is TRBV25-1 and J is TRBJ1-4; D unresolved. CDR1 MGHDK and CDR2 SYGVNS come from the germline V gene. The CDR3 has 14 amino acids. Trimming cost V 3 bases and J 8 bases, with 13 bases left between them.

CDR3 bases: TGCGCCAGCAGCCAAGACTTGTTCGGTGGAGGCGGCACAGATACGCAGTATTTT. This codes for CASSQDLFGGGGTDTQYF. The chain has TRBV4-3 and TRBJ2-3; tentatively, D is TRBD2 (5 bases). Germline V CDR1 and CDR2: LGHNA, YSLEER. The CDR3 has 18 amino acids. The germline V and J ends were trimmed by 0 bases and 1 base, with 17 bases remaining between them.

This clone was found once. This chain links TRBV5-4 with TRBJ1-1; D possibly corresponds to TRBD1 (5 bases). V lost 4 bases and J 5 bases, leaving 21 bases between the germline ends. There are 16 residues in the CDR3. CDR1 is SGHNT and CDR2 is YYREEE in the germline V gene (reference sequence). CDR3 loop: CASSLEVGATGTEAFF. CDR3 DNA: TGTGCCAGCAGCCTGGAAGTTGGGGCAACCGGGACTGAAGCTTTCTTT.

This clone came up a few times. This sequence joins TRBV5-4 and TRBJ1-1; tentatively, D is TRBD1 (5 bases). V lost 4 bases, J lost 1 base, and 8 bases lay in between. CDR1 is SGHNT, CDR2 YYREEE, per germline (reference sequence). CDR3 length equals 13 residues. The CDR3 sequence: CASSLRANTEAFF. CDR3 DNA sequence: TGTGCCAGCAGCCTCAGGGCGAACACTGAAGCTTTCTTT.

In DNA form, the CDR3 reads TGTGCCAGCAGACTCACCGGCGGGTTTACCTACGAGCAGTACTTC. Its translation: CASRLTGGFTYEQYF. V is TRBV27 and J is TRBJ2-7; the D gene is possibly TRBD2 (5 bases). Per the germline V gene, CDR1 is MNHEY and CDR2 is SMNVEV (reference sequence). Trimming left V 6 bases short and J 2 bases short, with 17 bases between. The CDR3 is 15 amino acids.

This chain uses TRBV4-1 with TRBJ2-7; D is perhaps TRBD1 (5 bases). V was cut by 4 bases and J by 3 bases, with 16 bases left in between. Germline V gene lookup returns CDR1 MGHRA and CDR2 YSYEKL. This CDR3 region has 15 residues. Here the CDR3 reads CASSRIERTGYEQYF. The CDR3 nucleotides read TGCGCCAGCAGCCGAATTGAGAGAACAGGCTACGAGCAGTACTTC.

The V call is TRBV29-1, the J call TRBJ2-5; D may be TRBD1 (5 bases). The CDR3 covers 12 residues. Germline CDR1 is SQVTM and CDR2 is ANQGSEA. V gave up 3 bases and J gave up 7 bases, with 12 bases separating them. In DNA, the CDR3 is TGCAGCGTTGACGGACAAAGGTGGACCCAGTACTTC. As protein: CSVDGQRWTQYF.

The V call is TRBV2, the J call TRBJ1-5; D is unresolved. The CDR3 consists of 13 residues. From germline, CDR1 is SNHLY and CDR2 FYNNEI. V was pared by 3 bases and J by 11 bases, with 14 bases between. In DNA form, the CDR3 reads TGTGCCAGCAGTGACTCAGCCAGTCGGGCCCAGCATTTT. It translates to CASSDSASRAQHF. The full variable domain, with the rest looked up from reference TRBV2 and TRBJ1-5, is EPEVTQTPSHQVTQMGQEVILRCVPISNHLYFYWYRQILGQKVEFLVSFYNNEISEKSEIFDDQFSVERPDGSNFTLKIRSTKLEDSAMYFCASSDSASRAQHFGDGTRLSIL.

The chain has TRBV5-1 and TRBJ2-7, with 11 positions matching TRBD2. The germline V gene has CDR1 SGHRS and CDR2 YFSETQ. The CDR3 runs 13 residues. V lost 0 bases, J lost 11 bases, and 4 bases stayed unmatched. The CDR3: CASSLETSGMKYF. The CDR3 DNA follows: TGCGCCAGCAGCTTGGAGACTAGCGGGATGAAGTACTTC.

The chain recombines TRBV10-3 with TRBJ2-2; D is unresolved. The V gene lost 5 bases and the J gene lost 2 bases, with 6 bases spanning the gap. This CDR3 contains 13 residues. Germline V gives CDR1 ENHRY, CDR2 SYGVKD. The CDR3 region is CAISLVNTGELFF. The CDR3 DNA follows: TGTGCCATCAGTTTAGTAAACACCGGGGAGCTGTTTTTT.

The chain has TRBV6-1 and TRBJ2-7, with D perhaps matching TRBD2 (6 bases). Germline lookup yields CDR1 MNHNS and CDR2 SASEGT. The CDR3 totals 12 residues. Trimming shortened V by 9 bases and J by 0 bases, and 9 bases separated the two germline ends. The CDR3 DNA is TGTGCCAGTCGGGACTTCTCCTACGAGCAGTACTTC. This gives the protein CASRDFSYEQYF.

This chain links TRBV11-2 with TRBJ2-1; the D gene is possibly TRBD2 (6 bases). The CDR3 is 17 residues long. The V gene's germline CDR1 is SGHAT and CDR2 FQNNGV. V was shortened by 5 bases and J by 6 bases, with 23 bases between the two germline ends. The CDR3 region has the DNA TGTGCCAGCAGCCCCCTCTTGGATAGCGGATGGTTCAATGAGCAGTTCTTC. Translating gives CASSPLLDSGWFNEQFF.

The chain combines TRBV25-1 with TRBJ2-3, with 8 bases that match TRBD2. Germline-derived CDR1 and CDR2 are MGHDK and SYGVNS. The CDR3 sequence is 15 residues long. After removal of 6 bases from V and 2 bases from J, the junction contained 7 bases not matched to a gene. The CDR3 DNA reads as TGTGCCAGCAGATCCTCGGGACTAGTCACAGATACGCAGTATTTT. Residues: CASRSSGLVTDTQYF.

The rearrangement joins TRBV30 to TRBJ2-1; D call uncertain. Per the germline V gene, CDR1 is GTSNPN and CDR2 is SVGIG (reference sequence). Trimming took off 0 bases at V and 4 bases at J, with 10 bases between the two ends. This CDR3 has 14 residues. CDR3 in DNA: TGTGCCTGGAGTGTAGGCACCGGGTACAATGAGCAGTTCTTC. Encoded protein: CAWSVGTGYNEQFF.

The chain has TRBV19 and TRBJ2-6; D possibly corresponds to TRBD1 (5 bases). The germline CDR1 and CDR2 sequences are LNHDA and SQIVND (reference sequence). Trimming took off 7 bases at V and 0 bases at J, with 7 bases between the two ends. There are 14 residues in the CDR3. CDR3 bases: TGTGCCAGTAAAGACAGCTCTGGGGCCAACGTCCTGACTTTC. Translation gives CASKDSSGANVLTF.

The rearrangement links TRBV7-9 to TRBJ2-1, with 8 nucleotides matching TRBD2. The length of the CDR3 is 16 residues. V lost 8 bases, J lost 9 bases, and 18 bases stayed unmatched. Germline values: CDR1 SEHNR, CDR2 FQNEAQ (reference sequence). The CDR3 DNA sequence: TGTGCCAGCGTCGTCTCGACGGGACTAGGGCACAGTGAGCAGTTCTTC. Its protein product is CASVVSTGLGHSEQFF.

The V and J genes are TRBV21-1 and TRBJ1-1; the D call TRBD1 from the table was never checked on the DNA. TRBV21-1 has pseudogene status. This CDR3 contains 18 residues. The CDR3 DNA follows: TGTGCCAGCAGCACCCCCGGGACAGCGCTAATATTGCGCACTGAAGCTTTCTTT. Translated, it gives CASSTPGTALILRTEAFF.

This chain uses TRBV10-3 with TRBJ1-6; the match to TRBD1 covers 7 bases. J was trimmed by 10 bases and V by 4 bases; bases with no gene match: 13. The CDR3 has 16 amino acids. From germline, CDR1 is ENHRY and CDR2 SYGVKD. CDR3 sequence reads: CAISGSPQGKGSPLHF. CDR3 DNA: TGTGCCATCAGTGGTTCACCACAGGGGAAGGGATCACCCCTCCACTTT.

This clone was detected once. The V call is TRBV19, the J call TRBJ2-5; TRBD2 matches 8 bases. The CDR3 contains 14 residues. V was clipped by 5 bases and J by 4 bases; unmatched bases: 6. Germline V gene data show CDR1 as LNHDA and CDR2 as SQIVND (reference sequence). The chain's CDR3 is CASSPLAARETQYF. The CDR3 DNA reads as TGTGCCAGTAGTCCACTAGCGGCCAGAGAGACCCAGTACTTC.

This clone turned up a few times. The chain links TRBV10-2 to TRBJ2-5; D ambiguous. The CDR3 sequence is 11 residues long. Trimming left V 4 bases short and J 5 bases short, with 5 bases between. Germline CDR1 is WSHSY and CDR2 is SAAADI. CDR3 bases: TGCGCCAGCAGTGCCGGGGAGACCCAGTACTTC. It translates to CASSAGETQYF.

This chain connects TRBV2 to TRBJ1-4; D call uncertain. The length of the CDR3 is 11 residues. V lost 7 bases and J 5 bases, leaving 5 bases between the germline ends. The germline CDR1 and CDR2 sequences are SNHLY and FYNNEI. The CDR3 sequence: CASNSNEKLFF. For the CDR3, the DNA is TGTGCCAGCAACAGCAATGAAAAACTGTTTTTT. Using reference TRBV2 and TRBJ1-4 for the parts outside the CDR3, the full variable domain is EPEVTQTPSHQVTQMGQEVILRCVPISNHLYFYWYRQILGQKVEFLVSFYNNEISEKSEIFDDQFSVERPDGSNFTLKIRSTKLEDSAMYFCASNSNEKLFFGSGTQLSVL.

The chain has TRBV4-1 and TRBJ2-5, with 10 bases matching TRBD1. The J call is doubtful: the DNA matches TRBJ2-7 better. The length of the CDR3 is 17 residues. CDR1 MGHRA and CDR2 YSYEKL come from the germline V gene. This CDR3 is CASSQGRRRDRGNEQYF. The CDR3 DNA sequence: TGCGCCAGCAGCCAAGGAAGGCGACGGGACAGGGGAAACGAGCAGTACTTC.

The chain links TRBV27 to TRBJ2-7; D may be TRBD2 (5 bases). V dropped 6 bases and J dropped 3 bases, with 15 bases sitting between them. The CDR3 extends over 14 amino acids. Germline CDR1 reads MNHEY; CDR2 reads SMNVEV (reference sequence). The CDR3 nucleotides are TGTGCCAGCAGGGCCTGGACTGCCAACTACGAGCAGTACTTC. Residues: CASRAWTANYEQYF.

The V and J genes are TRBV13 and TRBJ1-2; 9 bases map to TRBD1. CDR1 and CDR2 from the germline V gene are PRHDT and FYEKMQ (reference sequence). The V segment lost 6 bases and the J segment 7 bases; nucleotides outside the gene matches: 12. The CDR3 is 15 residues long. In nucleotides, the CDR3 is TGTGCCAGCAGGAATCAACAGGGGGCGGTGTCTGGCTACACCTTC. Protein: CASRNQQGAVSGYTF.

The chain recombines TRBV7-8 with TRBJ2-1, with 7 bases identical to TRBD2. Germline-derived CDR1 and CDR2 are SGHVS and FQNEAQ. V shed 1 base, J shed 4 bases, and the junction held 4 bases outside the gene matches. The length of the CDR3 is 15 residues. In DNA form, the CDR3 reads TGTGCCAGCAGCTTAGACAGCGGGGAATACAATGAGCAGTTCTTC. Translation gives CASSLDSGEYNEQFF. The entire variable domain, with the rest obtained from reference TRBV7-8 and TRBJ2-1, is as follows: GAGVSQSPRYKVAKRGQDVALRCDPISGHVSLFWYQQALGQGPEFLTYFQNEAQLDKSGLPSDRFFAERPEGSVSTLKIQRTQQEDSAVYLCASSLDSGEYNEQFFGPGTRLTVL.

The chain uses TRBV27 and TRBJ2-7, with TRBD1 matching 7 bases. CDR1 and CDR2 (germline): MNHEY, SMNVEV (reference sequence). With V trimmed by 5 bases and J by 6 bases, 7 bases remained unmatched. This CDR3 region has 13 residues. CDR3 sequence: CASSTSQGTEQYF. The CDR3 DNA reads as TGTGCCAGCAGTACTTCACAGGGGACCGAGCAGTACTTC.

The chain employs TRBV30 and TRBJ1-2; TRBD1 might be the D (5 bases). V was pared by 3 bases and J by 4 bases, with 12 bases between. CDR3 length: 13 amino acids. Germline lookup yields CDR1 GTSNPN and CDR2 SVGIG (reference sequence). CDR3 nucleotides: TGTGCCTGGAGCAGGGATGCTAGCTATGGCTACACCTTC. Protein product: CAWSRDASYGYTF.